The clone carrying this T cell receptor (beta chain) occurred a few times. Its specificity is unknown. These data belong to a study of response to subunit inactivated influenza vaccine. Overall study findings and caveats: Authors suggested seasonal influenza vaccinations each recruit few new T cells.

TCRdb recomputed calls from the RT-PCR reads with MiXCR, one row per CDR3 protein. The repertoire holds about 780,000 distinct CDR3 sequences, with around 20% as singletons. This material consisted of PBMCs from blood, taken 5 to 6 days after vaccination. The receptor comes from a man aged 45-60 years who received an inactivated influenza vaccine.

The CDR3 nucleotides are TGTGCCAGCAGCCCAGGCGAGGGACACGGCACAGATACGCAGTATTTT. This codes for CASSPGEGHGTDTQYF. The rearrangement uses TRBV7-9 and TRBJ2-3; D might be TRBD1 (6 bases). V was trimmed by 5 bases and J by 1 base, leaving 16 bases between them. This CDR3 is built from 16 residues. From germline, CDR1 is SEHNR and CDR2 FQNEAQ (reference sequence).